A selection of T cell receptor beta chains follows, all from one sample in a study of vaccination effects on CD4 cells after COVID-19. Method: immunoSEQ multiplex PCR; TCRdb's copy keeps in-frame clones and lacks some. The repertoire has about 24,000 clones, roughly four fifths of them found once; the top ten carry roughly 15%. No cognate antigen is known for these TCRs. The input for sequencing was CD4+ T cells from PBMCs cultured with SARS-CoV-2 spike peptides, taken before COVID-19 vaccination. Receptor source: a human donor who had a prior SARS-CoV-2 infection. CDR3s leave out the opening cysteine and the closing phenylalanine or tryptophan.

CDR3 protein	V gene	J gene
ASSLGPYYEQY	TRBV7-2	TRBJ2-7
ASSLAGVNYGYT	TRBV4-2	TRBJ1-2
ASSGTGGQGEQF	TRBV13	TRBJ2-1
ASSFDTFYEQY	TRBV2	TRBJ2-7
ASSLVQGGGETQY	TRBV5-1	TRBJ2-5
ASSPYNEQF	TRBV7-2	TRBJ2-1
ASTRTPREKLF	TRBV2	TRBJ1-4
ASSGRPREENTDTQY	TRBV2	TRBJ2-3
ASSLYGGTEAF	TRBV7-9	TRBJ1-1
ASSGMGGGAQETQY	TRBV10-2	TRBJ2-5
ASSSWGSNTEAF	TRBV5-5	TRBJ1-1
ASSQEWGEETGELF	TRBV4-3	TRBJ2-2
ASSPFPMKDGNTEAF	TRBV7-8	TRBJ1-1
ATSRGDVGNTIY	TRBV15	TRBJ1-3
ASSQLGTGANVLT	TRBV5-1	TRBJ2-6
ASSPPGFSGWDTGELF	TRBV3-1/TRBV3-2	TRBJ2-2
ASSQVVGYNEQF	TRBV3-1/TRBV3-2	TRBJ2-1
ASSPRGGPYGYT	TRBV6-4	TRBJ1-2
ASSPALGGVGQPQH	TRBV5-6	TRBJ1-5
ASSPSLAGGSTDTQY	TRBV5-4	TRBJ2-3
ATSDYRESNQPQH	TRBV24-1	TRBJ1-5
ASSELLNYGYT	TRBV2	TRBJ1-2
ASSSVGQDNQPQH	TRBV7-2	TRBJ1-5
ASSIGSGRNYGYT	TRBV6-5	TRBJ1-2
ASSIQGAGEKLF	TRBV19	TRBJ1-4
AISDRGNYGYT	TRBV10-3	TRBJ1-2
ASRWAGSHYEQY	TRBV4-2	TRBJ2-7
ASSFRSDTEAF	TRBV7-9	TRBJ1-1
ASSAPQDANTGELF	TRBV7-7	TRBJ2-2
ASSSGVNTEAF	TRBV5-1	TRBJ1-1
ASSLPGLAGGETQY	TRBV7-2	TRBJ2-5